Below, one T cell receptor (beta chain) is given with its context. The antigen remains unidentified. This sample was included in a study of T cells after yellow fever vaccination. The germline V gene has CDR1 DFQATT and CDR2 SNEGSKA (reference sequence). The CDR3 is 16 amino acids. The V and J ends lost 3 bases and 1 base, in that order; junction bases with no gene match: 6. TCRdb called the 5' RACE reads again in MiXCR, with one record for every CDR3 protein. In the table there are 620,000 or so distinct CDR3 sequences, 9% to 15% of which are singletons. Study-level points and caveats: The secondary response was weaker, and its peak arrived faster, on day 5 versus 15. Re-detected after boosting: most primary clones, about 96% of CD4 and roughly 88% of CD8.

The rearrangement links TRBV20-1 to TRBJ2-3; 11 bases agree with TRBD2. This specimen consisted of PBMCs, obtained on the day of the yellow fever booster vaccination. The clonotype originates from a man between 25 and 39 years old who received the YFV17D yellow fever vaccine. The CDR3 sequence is CSARGLAEWGTDTQYF. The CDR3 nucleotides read TGCAGTGCTAGGGGACTAGCGGAGTGGGGCACAGATACGCAGTATTTT.